This T cell receptor (beta chain) emerged from a study of blood T cell repertoires in COVID-19. Germline CDR1 reads SNHLY; CDR2 reads FYNNEI. The V segment lost 1 base and the J segment 4 bases; nucleotides outside the gene matches: 1. The CDR3 sequence is 14 residues long. Sequencing was performed with immunoSEQ multiplex PCR; in TCRdb, only in-frame clones are kept and a portion is missing. In the table there are around 91,000 clones, approximately 85% of which are singletons. This clone was seen just once. This TCR derives from a human donor in a cohort sampled during active COVID-19. Sequenced input: peripheral blood. J is TRBJ2-3 and V is TRBV2; TRBD2 matches 8 bases. The CDR3 region has the DNA TGTGCCAGCAGTGAAGGCGGGGGGCCAGATACGCAGTATTTT. Translating gives CASSEGGGPDTQYF.